The next 26 T cell receptor beta chains were all read from a single sample in a study of blood T cell repertoires in COVID-19. Libraries were prepared by immunoSEQ multiplex PCR; TCRdb keeps only in-frame clonotypes and omits some of them. The sample lists 250,000 to 350,000 clones; approximately 85% were seen once. The specimen was peripheral blood. The receptor source for this set is a human donor with COVID-19, enrolled during active disease. The donor label of this sample is uncertain.

This CDR3 is CASSKMTSGYNEQFF. The CDR3 DNA sequence: TGTGCCAGCAGTAAGATGACTAGCGGCTACAATGAGCAGTTCTTC. The chain couples TRBV27 to TRBJ2-1; TRBD2 matches at 9 bases. J lost 3 bases, V lost 5 bases, and 5 bases had no gene match. Looked up from germline, CDR1 is MNHEY and CDR2 is SMNVEV (reference sequence). CDR3 length: 15 amino acids.

The V gene is TRBV15, the J gene TRBJ2-1, with 10 positions matching TRBD2. CDR1 LNHNV and CDR2 YYDKDF come from the germline V gene (reference sequence). The CDR3 has 15 amino acids. The V segment lost 3 bases and the J segment 6 bases; nucleotides outside the gene matches: 5. CDR3 residues: CATSRDSSGGNEQFF. DNA of the CDR3: TGTGCCACCAGCAGGGACTCTAGCGGGGGCAATGAGCAGTTCTTC.

This rearrangement joins TRBV12-5 to TRBJ2-1; D is perhaps TRBD2 (6 bases). Per the germline V gene, CDR1 is LGHNT and CDR2 is FRNRAP. Trimming left V 7 bases short and J 7 bases short, with 23 bases between. The CDR3 contains 16 residues. The CDR3 protein is CASVATLANVRNEQFF. CDR3 sequence (DNA): TGTGCTAGTGTTGCCACTCTAGCGAACGTGAGGAATGAGCAGTTCTTC.

This clone was counted between two and nine times. V usage is TRBV10-1 and J usage is TRBJ2-1, with 9 positions matching TRBD2. The CDR3 loop spans 17 amino acids. V shed 4 bases, J shed 6 bases, and the junction held 13 bases outside the gene matches. Germline V CDR1 and CDR2: WNHNN, SYGVQD (reference sequence). The CDR3 bases are TGCGCCAGCAGTGTCAGAGCGGGAGGCGTGGGAAGCAATGAGCAGTTCTTC. Residues: CASSVRAGGVGSNEQFF.

This chain uses TRBV2 with TRBJ2-5; D may be TRBD2 (6 bases). Trimming cost V 2 bases and J 5 bases, with 18 bases left between them. Germline assignment: CDR1 SNHLY and CDR2 FYNNEI. The CDR3 consists of 16 residues. CDR3 in amino acids: CASSELVTSTRETQYF. CDR3 DNA sequence: TGTGCCAGCAGTGAATTAGTAACTAGCACTCGGGAGACCCAGTACTTC.

V usage is TRBV20-1 and J usage is TRBJ2-7, with 8 bases that match TRBD2. The CDR3 length is 14 residues. The junction had 6 bases not matched to a gene; V was cut back by 3 bases and J by 2 bases. The V gene's germline CDR1 is DFQATT and CDR2 SNEGSKA (reference sequence). CDR3 residues: CSASASGRPYEQYF. Here the CDR3 DNA reads TGCAGTGCTAGTGCTAGCGGGCGACCCTACGAGCAGTACTTC.

The chain links TRBV5-5 to TRBJ2-3; 8 nucleotides match TRBD2. The CDR3 spans 19 residues. V lost 7 bases to trimming and J lost 0 bases; unmatched junction nucleotides: 19. The germline V gene encodes CDR1 SGHKS and CDR2 YYEKEE (reference sequence). The CDR3 DNA reads as TGTGCCAGCCTCGACCACCGGTCAGCGGGGGCGACGAGCACAGATACGCAGTATTTT. It is translated as CASLDHRSAGATSTDTQYF.

This chain joins TRBV6-5 and TRBJ1-1; maybe TRBD1 (5 bases). The CDR3 loop spans 13 amino acids. The V gene's germline CDR1 is MNHEY and CDR2 SVGAGI. Trimming removed 9 bases from V and 5 bases from J, with 16 bases in between. The CDR3 DNA reads as TGTGCCAGTCACCGGGGGGTAGGGACTGAAGCTTTCTTT. Translation gives CASHRGVGTEAFF.

The chain has TRBV6-5 and TRBJ1-4; D is unclear. Germline loops: CDR1 MNHEY, CDR2 SVGAGI. Trimming took off 4 bases at V and 6 bases at J, with 15 bases between the two ends. The CDR3 sequence is 15 residues long. Here the CDR3 reads CASSSLPGIDEKLFF. DNA for the CDR3: TGTGCCAGCAGTTCCCTGCCGGGGATAGATGAAAAACTGTTTTTT.

The rearrangement links TRBV3-1 (or the pseudogene TRBV3-2) to TRBJ1-1, with TRBD1 identical over 7 bases. This CDR3 has 13 residues. Germline V lookup: CDR1 LGHDT, CDR2 YNNKEL (reference sequence). The V and J ends lost 7 bases and 3 bases, in that order; junction bases with no gene match: 5. The CDR3 DNA is TGTGCCAGCAAGAACACAGGGGACACTGAAGCTTTCTTT. Translation: CASKNTGDTEAFF.

This chain connects TRBV11-2 to TRBJ2-1; 15 nucleotides align to TRBD2. There are 19 residues in the CDR3. Trimming took 0 bases from V and 5 from J; bases not matched to a gene: 8. Germline-derived CDR1 and CDR2 are SGHAT and FQNNGV. The DNA for the CDR3 is TGTGCCAGCAGCTTAGATCTACCGGGACTAGCGGGAGGTAACAATGAGCAGTTCTTC. It is translated as CASSLDLPGLAGGNNEQFF.

This chain uses TRBV28 with TRBJ2-7, with 7 nucleotides matching TRBD1. The CDR3 runs 15 residues. With V trimmed by 6 bases and J by 4 bases, 12 bases remained unmatched. Germline V gene data show CDR1 as MDHEN and CDR2 as SYDVKM. The CDR3 DNA is TGTGCCAGCAGGGAGACAGGGCGTACTGGTTACGAGCAGTACTTC. Amino acids: CASRETGRTGYEQYF. The full variable domain, rest sourced from reference TRBV28 and TRBJ2-7, is DVKVTQSSRYLVKRTGEKVFLECVQDMDHENMFWYRQDPGLGLRLIYFSYDVKMKEKGDIPEGYSVSREKKERFSLILESASTNQTSMYLCASRETGRTGYEQYFGPGTRLTVT.

The chain uses TRBV2 and TRBJ2-1, with D hard to call. The CDR3 is 11 amino acids. The V end was cut by 6 bases, the J end by 4 bases, with 4 bases between. Germline assignment: CDR1 SNHLY and CDR2 FYNNEI. The chain's CDR3 is CASSYYNEQFF. Here the CDR3 DNA reads TGTGCCAGCAGCTATTACAATGAGCAGTTCTTC.

This sequence joins TRBV2 and TRBJ1-1, with D uncertain. Germline CDR1 reads SNHLY; CDR2 reads FYNNEI. V was pared by 5 bases and J by 8 bases, with 15 bases between. This CDR3 comprises 13 residues. For the CDR3, the DNA is TGTGCCAGCAGTTGGACCGGGGTAAAGGAAGCTTTCTTT. Its protein product is CASSWTGVKEAFF. The full variable domain, its missing parts supplied by reference TRBV2 and TRBJ1-1, is EPEVTQTPSHQVTQMGQEVILRCVPISNHLYFYWYRQILGQKVEFLVSFYNNEISEKSEIFDDQFSVERPDGSNFTLKIRSTKLEDSAMYFCASSWTGVKEAFFGQGTRLTVV.

The chain has TRBV2 and TRBJ2-5; possible D gene TRBD1, 6 bases. Germline lookup yields CDR1 SNHLY and CDR2 FYNNEI. The CDR3 sequence is 13 residues long. V was pared by 6 bases and J by 5 bases, with 13 bases between. In DNA form, the CDR3 reads TGTGCCAGCAGCGCCAGGGGTGGGGAGACCCAGTACTTC. This encodes CASSARGGETQYF.

The chain recombines TRBV11-3 with TRBJ2-1, with D possibly TRBD2 on 7 matching bases. CDR3 size: 16 residues. CDR1 is SGHNT, CDR2 YENEEA, per germline. V lost 0 bases, J lost 4 bases, and 13 bases lay in between. The CDR3 protein is CASSLDGRGGYNEQFF. In DNA, the CDR3 is TGTGCCAGCAGCTTAGATGGGAGGGGGGGGTACAATGAGCAGTTCTTC.

This clone was recorded only once. The chain carries TRBV5-6 and TRBJ2-5; D possibly corresponds to TRBD1 (6 bases). The V end lost 5 bases, the J end lost 5 bases, and 16 bases lay between the germline ends. Germline V gene sequence: CDR1 SGHDT, CDR2 YYEEEE. The CDR3 spans 14 residues. The CDR3 protein is CASSLLTGIETQYF. The CDR3 DNA follows: TGTGCCAGCAGTTTATTGACAGGCATCGAGACCCAGTACTTC. Complete variable domain (other parts from reference TRBV5-6 and TRBJ2-5): DAGVTQSPTHLIKTRGQQVTLRCSPKSGHDTVSWYQQALGQGPQFIFQYYEEEERQRGNFPDRFSGHQFPNYSSELNVNALLLGDSALYLCASSLLTGIETQYFGPGTRLLVL.

Only a few counts were recorded for this clone. V is TRBV7-2 and J is TRBJ2-1; 9 bases fit TRBD2. CDR1 is SGHTA and CDR2 is FQGNSA in the germline V gene. V gave up 1 base and J gave up 8 bases; unmatched junction bases: 6. The CDR3 extends over 15 amino acids. CDR3: CASSLVSGRGDEQFF. CDR3 in DNA: TGTGCCAGCAGCTTAGTTAGCGGGAGAGGCGATGAGCAGTTCTTC. Variable domain in full (rest from reference TRBV7-2 and TRBJ2-1): GAGVSQSPSNKVTEKGKDVELRCDPISGHTALYWYRQSLGQGLEFLIYFQGNSAPDKSGLPSDRFSAERTGGSVSTLTIQRTQQEDSAVYLCASSLVSGRGDEQFFGPGTRLTVL.

The DNA for the CDR3 is TGTGCCACCCTATTTTATGGCTACACCTTC. Protein sequence: CATLFYGYTF. This sequence joins TRBV28 and TRBJ1-2, with unresolved D. V lost 10 bases and J lost 5, with 8 bases in between. The CDR3 totals 10 residues. Germline V gives CDR1 MDHEN, CDR2 SYDVKM.

The chain has TRBV4-3 and TRBJ1-2; D uncertain. Germline assignment: CDR1 LGHNA and CDR2 YSLEER. The CDR3 has 14 amino acids. Trimming cost V 2 bases and J 6 bases, with 13 bases left between them. The CDR3 loop is CASSQQRGFNGYTF. The CDR3, as DNA: TGCGCCAGCAGCCAACAACGAGGCTTCAATGGCTACACCTTC.

The rearrangement links TRBV28 to TRBJ2-5; tentative D call: TRBD1 (6 bases). The V end was cut by 6 bases, the J end by 4 bases, with 15 bases between. The CDR3 totals 14 residues. Germline V lookup: CDR1 MDHEN, CDR2 SYDVKM. The CDR3, as DNA: TGTGCCAGCAGCCCTTGGGGCAGGGGAGAGACCCAGTACTTC. Translated, it gives CASSPWGRGETQYF.

The chain is built from TRBV5-1 and TRBJ2-7; tentatively, D is TRBD1 (5 bases). Looked up from germline, CDR1 is SGHRS and CDR2 is YFSETQ. The CDR3 length is 13 residues. V dropped 4 bases and J dropped 2 bases, with 10 bases sitting between them. In nucleotides, the CDR3 is TGCGCCAGCAGCACGGACATACCCTACGAGCAGTACTTC. It specifies CASSTDIPYEQYF.

In this sample, this clone turned up a few times. The chain is built from TRBV10-3 and TRBJ1-5; 7 positions match TRBD1. CDR3 size: 15 residues. CDR1 is ENHRY and CDR2 is SYGVKD in the germline V gene. With V trimmed by 6 bases and J by 2 bases, 7 bases remained unmatched. As DNA, the CDR3 is TGTGCCATCAGCCCTAGAGACAGGGGCAATCAGCCCCAGCATTTT. It encodes CAISPRDRGNQPQHF.

The CDR3 sequence: CAWSVSIGQGEQFF. The DNA for the CDR3 is TGTGCCTGGAGTGTTTCCATAGGTCAGGGTGAGCAGTTCTTC. This chain links TRBV30 with TRBJ2-1; possible D gene TRBD1, 5 bases. The ends were cut back, 0 bases at V and 9 bases at J, with 15 bases in the middle. The germline gives CDR1 GTSNPN, CDR2 SVGIG (reference sequence). The CDR3 is 14 residues long.

V usage is TRBV11-3 and J usage is TRBJ2-3, with 9 nucleotides matching TRBD2. This CDR3 has 14 residues. Looked up from germline, CDR1 is SGHNT and CDR2 is YENEEA. Unmatched junction bases numbered 2, after V lost 1 base and J lost 6 bases. The CDR3 DNA sequence: TGTGCCAGCAGCTTAGTGGCGGGAGGGGATACGCAGTATTTT. As protein: CASSLVAGGDTQYF.

The genes are TRBV5-1 and TRBJ1-1; D unresolved. The germline CDR1 and CDR2 sequences are SGHRS and YFSETQ. Trimming cost V 2 bases and J 1 base, with 3 bases left between them. CDR3 length: 12 amino acids. The chain's CDR3 is CASSFQNTEAFF. The CDR3 bases are TGCGCCAGCAGCTTCCAGAACACTGAAGCTTTCTTT.